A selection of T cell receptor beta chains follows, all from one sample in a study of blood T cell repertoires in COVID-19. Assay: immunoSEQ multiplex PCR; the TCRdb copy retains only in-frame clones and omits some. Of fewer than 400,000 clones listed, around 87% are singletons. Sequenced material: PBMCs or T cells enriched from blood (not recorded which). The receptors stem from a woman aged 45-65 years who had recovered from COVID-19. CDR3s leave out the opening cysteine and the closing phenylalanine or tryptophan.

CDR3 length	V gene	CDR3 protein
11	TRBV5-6	ASSFSGGNTIY
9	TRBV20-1	SARGEYEQY
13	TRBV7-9	ASSSPTGSTEKLF
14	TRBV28	ASRQTGGAGNSPLH
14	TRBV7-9	ASSPPRAGGGYEQY
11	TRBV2	ASLGRWPTEAF
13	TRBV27	ASSFLGHTGNTIY
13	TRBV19	ASSIGQVTNYGYT
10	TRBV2	ASSLGAGEGY
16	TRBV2	ASKITAGQVSGANVLT
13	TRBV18	ASSPIAKTDYGYT
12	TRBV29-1	SAGGTGGNNEQF
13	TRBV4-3	ASSQERQGYEKLF
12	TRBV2	ASILGGIDEKLF
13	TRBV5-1	ASSLYRGQGYGYT
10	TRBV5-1	ASSLEHETQY
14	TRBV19	ASTAQGAERNYGYT
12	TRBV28	ASYTTGANYGYT
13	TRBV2	ASSQRQAITDTQY
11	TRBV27	ASKSLAGNEQF
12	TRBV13	ASSEGTANPEAF
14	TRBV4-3	ASSQDQQGQVYGYT
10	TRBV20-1	SASQSGNTIY
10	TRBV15	ATRGGEDGYT
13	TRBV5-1	ASSFDETSADEQY
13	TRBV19	ASTRLGQGMAEAF
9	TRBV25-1	ASSVLYEQY
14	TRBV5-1	ASSLAGSGSYNEQF
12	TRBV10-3	AISTPGQNYEQY
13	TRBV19	ASTTTGQLNTEAF
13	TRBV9	ASSPRSQGADTQY
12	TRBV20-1	SASKASANTEAF
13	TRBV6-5	ASSVTGTPYDEQF
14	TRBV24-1	APGNRGRLNGNTIY
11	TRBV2	ASRLLAGSEQY
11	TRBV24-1	ATSDWDSTEAF
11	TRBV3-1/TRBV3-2	ASSRPGVAEAF
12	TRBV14	ASSAQGAGNTIY
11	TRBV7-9	ASSPPAGLEAF
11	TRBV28	ASSVSNDYGYT
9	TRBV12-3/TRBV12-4	ASGTEGEQF
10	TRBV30	AWRPQAGSAF
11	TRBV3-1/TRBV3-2	ASIDRANTEAF